This T cell receptor (beta chain) was recorded in a study of blood T cells in healthy people across ages. The germline V and J ends were trimmed by 6 bases and 8 bases, with 13 bases remaining between them. Germline CDR1 reads SQVTM; CDR2 reads ANQGSEA. The CDR3 spans 11 residues. For the second PCR, which ran for roughly 7 to 11 cycles, a sample-barcoded 5' primer and a J-beta primer mix were used. TCRdb used MiXCR to reprocess the 5' RACE reads, holding one entry per CDR3 protein. The table has over 600,000 distinct CDR3 sequences, 56% seen once. A remark on this clonotype: Its antigen is unknown.

Study conclusions and caveats: The recorded TCR beta diversity per million T cells decreased in a roughly linear manner with age.

Sequencing was carried out using blood. The chain couples TRBV29-1 to TRBJ1-2, with D perhaps matching TRBD1 (6 bases). The clonotype was recovered from a man aged 35-49 years in good health. CDR3 loop: CSVKDRRGYTF. CDR3 nucleotides: TGCAGCGTAAAGGACAGAAGAGGCTACACCTTC.